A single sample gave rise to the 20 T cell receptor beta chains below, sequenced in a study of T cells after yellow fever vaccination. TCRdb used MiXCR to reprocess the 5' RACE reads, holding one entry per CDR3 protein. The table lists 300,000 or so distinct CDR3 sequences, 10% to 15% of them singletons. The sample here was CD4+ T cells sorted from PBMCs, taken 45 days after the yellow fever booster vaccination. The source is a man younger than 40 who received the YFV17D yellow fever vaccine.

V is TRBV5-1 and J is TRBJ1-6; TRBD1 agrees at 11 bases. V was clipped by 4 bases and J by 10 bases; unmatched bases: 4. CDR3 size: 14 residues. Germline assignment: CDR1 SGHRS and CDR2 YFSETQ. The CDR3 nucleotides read TGCGCCAGCAGCACGGACAGGGGGCAATCACCCCTCCACTTT. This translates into CASSTDRGQSPLHF.

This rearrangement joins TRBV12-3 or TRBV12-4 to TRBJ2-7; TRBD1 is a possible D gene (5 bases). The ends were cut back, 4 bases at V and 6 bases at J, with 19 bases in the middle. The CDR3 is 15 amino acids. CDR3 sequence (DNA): TGTGCCAGCAGTTCCCATCCAGGCCAGGGTACCGAGCAGTACTTC. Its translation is CASSSHPGQGTEQYF.

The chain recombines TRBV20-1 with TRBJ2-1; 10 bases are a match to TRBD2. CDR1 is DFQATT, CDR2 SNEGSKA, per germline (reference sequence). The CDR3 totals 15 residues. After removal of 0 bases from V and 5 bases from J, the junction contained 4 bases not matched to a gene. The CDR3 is CSARDGLAGDNEQFF. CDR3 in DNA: TGCAGTGCTAGAGATGGTCTAGCGGGAGACAATGAGCAGTTCTTC.

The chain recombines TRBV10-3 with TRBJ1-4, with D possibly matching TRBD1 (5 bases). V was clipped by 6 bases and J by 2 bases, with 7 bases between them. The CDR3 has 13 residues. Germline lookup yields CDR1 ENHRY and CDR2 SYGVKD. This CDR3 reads CAISRDTNEKLFF. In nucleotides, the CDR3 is TGTGCCATCAGCAGGGATACTAATGAAAAACTGTTTTTT.

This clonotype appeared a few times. The CDR3 sequence is CSVLSGGYEAFF. The CDR3 DNA sequence: TGCAGCGTTCTCTCAGGGGGATATGAAGCTTTCTTT. The chain carries TRBV29-1 and TRBJ1-1, with TRBD1 matching over 7 bases. This CDR3 region has 12 residues. The V gene's germline CDR1 is SQVTM and CDR2 ANQGSEA. V lost 5 bases to trimming and J lost 7 bases; unmatched junction nucleotides: 7.

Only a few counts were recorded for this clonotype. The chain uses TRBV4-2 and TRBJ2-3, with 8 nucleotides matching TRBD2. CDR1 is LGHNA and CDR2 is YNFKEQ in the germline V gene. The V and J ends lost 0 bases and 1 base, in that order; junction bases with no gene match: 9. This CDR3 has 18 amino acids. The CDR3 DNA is TGTGCCAGCAGCCAAGAGGATTCGGGAGGGCCCGGCACAGATACGCAGTATTTT. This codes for CASSQEDSGGPGTDTQYF.

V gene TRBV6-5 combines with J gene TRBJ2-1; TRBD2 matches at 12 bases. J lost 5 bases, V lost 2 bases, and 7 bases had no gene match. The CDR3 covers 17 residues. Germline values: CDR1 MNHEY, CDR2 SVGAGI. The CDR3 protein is CASSYKRTSGINNEQFF. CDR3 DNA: TGTGCCAGCAGTTACAAGCGGACTAGCGGGATCAACAATGAGCAGTTCTTC.

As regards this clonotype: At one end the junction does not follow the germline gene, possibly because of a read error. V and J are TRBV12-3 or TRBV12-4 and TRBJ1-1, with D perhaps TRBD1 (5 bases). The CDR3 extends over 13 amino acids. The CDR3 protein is CASSLAGTDPAFF. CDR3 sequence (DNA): TGTGCCAGCAGTCTAGCCGGGACGGATCCTGCTTTCTTT.

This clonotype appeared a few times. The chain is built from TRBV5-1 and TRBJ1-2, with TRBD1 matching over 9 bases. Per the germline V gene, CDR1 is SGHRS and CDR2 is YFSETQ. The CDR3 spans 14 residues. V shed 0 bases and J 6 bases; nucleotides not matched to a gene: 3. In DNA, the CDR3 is TGCGCCAGCAGCTTGGCACGGGACAGGGATGGCTACACCTTC. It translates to CASSLARDRDGYTF.

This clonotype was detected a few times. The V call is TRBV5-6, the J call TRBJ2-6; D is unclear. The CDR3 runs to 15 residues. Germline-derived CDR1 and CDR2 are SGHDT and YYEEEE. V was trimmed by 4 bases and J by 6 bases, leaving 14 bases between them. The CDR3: CASSPDRSEANVLTF. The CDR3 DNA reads TGTGCCAGCAGCCCAGACCGGTCGGAGGCCAACGTCCTGACTTTC.

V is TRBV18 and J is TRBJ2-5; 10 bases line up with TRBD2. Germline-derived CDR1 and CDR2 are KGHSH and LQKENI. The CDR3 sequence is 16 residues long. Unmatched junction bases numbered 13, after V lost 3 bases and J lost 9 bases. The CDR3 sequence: CASSPGLADYHGSQYF. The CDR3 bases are TGTGCCAGCTCACCCGGACTAGCGGATTACCATGGGTCCCAGTACTTC.

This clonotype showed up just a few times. For the CDR3, the DNA is TGTGCCAGCAGCTTACCGGGGTTGCGGACAGAGACCCAGTACTTC. This gives the protein CASSLPGLRTETQYF. J is TRBJ2-5 and V is TRBV7-2; a possible D gene is TRBD2 (5 bases). The germline V gene encodes CDR1 SGHTA and CDR2 FQGNSA. This CDR3 has 15 amino acids. The V end lost 2 bases, the J end lost 4 bases, and 14 bases lay between the germline ends.

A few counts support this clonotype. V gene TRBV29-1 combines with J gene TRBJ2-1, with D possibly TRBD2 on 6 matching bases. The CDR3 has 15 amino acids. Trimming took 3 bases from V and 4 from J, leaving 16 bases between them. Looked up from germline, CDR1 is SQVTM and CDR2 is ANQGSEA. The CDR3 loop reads CSVDGVSGPYNEQFF. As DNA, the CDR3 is TGCAGCGTTGATGGCGTTAGCGGTCCTTACAATGAGCAGTTCTTC.

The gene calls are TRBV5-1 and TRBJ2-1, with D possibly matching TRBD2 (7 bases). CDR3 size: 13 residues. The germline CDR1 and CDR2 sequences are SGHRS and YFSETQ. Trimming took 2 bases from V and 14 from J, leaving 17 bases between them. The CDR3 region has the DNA TGCGCCAGCAGCTTCGAGGGGGGGGACTTGGAGTTCTTC. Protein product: CASSFEGGDLEFF.

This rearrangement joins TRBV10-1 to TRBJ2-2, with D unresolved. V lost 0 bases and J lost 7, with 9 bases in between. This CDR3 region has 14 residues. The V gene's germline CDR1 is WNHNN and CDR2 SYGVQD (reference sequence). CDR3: CASSESLNNGELFF. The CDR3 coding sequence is TGCGCCAGCAGTGAGTCATTAAATAACGGGGAGCTGTTTTTT.

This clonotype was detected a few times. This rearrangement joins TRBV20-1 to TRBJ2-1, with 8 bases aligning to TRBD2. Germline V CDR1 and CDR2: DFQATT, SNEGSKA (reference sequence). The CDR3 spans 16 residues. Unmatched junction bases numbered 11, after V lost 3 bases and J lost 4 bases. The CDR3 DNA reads TGCAGTGCTAGGGTCCGACTAGCGTCTTCATACAATGAGCAGTTCTTC. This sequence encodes CSARVRLASSYNEQFF.

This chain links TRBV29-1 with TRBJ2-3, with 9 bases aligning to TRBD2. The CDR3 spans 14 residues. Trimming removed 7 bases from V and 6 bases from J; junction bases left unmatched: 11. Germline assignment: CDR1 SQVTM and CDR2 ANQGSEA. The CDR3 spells CSESGRTAGDTQYF. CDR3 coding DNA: TGCAGCGAAAGCGGGAGGACGGCAGGGGATACGCAGTATTTT.

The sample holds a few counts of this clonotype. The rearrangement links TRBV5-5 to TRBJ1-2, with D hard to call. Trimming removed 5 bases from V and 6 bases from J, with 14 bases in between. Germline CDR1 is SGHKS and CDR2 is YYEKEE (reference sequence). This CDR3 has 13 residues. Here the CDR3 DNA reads TGTGCCAGCAGGTCTGGAGGTATGGATGGCTACACCTTC. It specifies CASRSGGMDGYTF.

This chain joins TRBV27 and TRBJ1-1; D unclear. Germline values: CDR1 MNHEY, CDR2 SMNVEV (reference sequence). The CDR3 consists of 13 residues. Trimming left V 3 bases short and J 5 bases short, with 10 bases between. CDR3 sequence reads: CASSFGSKTEAFF. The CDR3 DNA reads TGTGCCAGCAGTTTCGGCAGCAAGACTGAAGCTTTCTTT.

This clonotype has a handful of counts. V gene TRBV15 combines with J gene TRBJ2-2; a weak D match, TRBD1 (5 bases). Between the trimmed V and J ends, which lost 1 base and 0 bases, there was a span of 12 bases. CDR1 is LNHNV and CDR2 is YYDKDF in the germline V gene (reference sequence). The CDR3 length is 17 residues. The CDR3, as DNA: TGTGCCACCAGCAGAGGCACGGCAGGGTCGAACACCGGGGAGCTGTTTTTT. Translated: CATSRGTAGSNTGELFF.